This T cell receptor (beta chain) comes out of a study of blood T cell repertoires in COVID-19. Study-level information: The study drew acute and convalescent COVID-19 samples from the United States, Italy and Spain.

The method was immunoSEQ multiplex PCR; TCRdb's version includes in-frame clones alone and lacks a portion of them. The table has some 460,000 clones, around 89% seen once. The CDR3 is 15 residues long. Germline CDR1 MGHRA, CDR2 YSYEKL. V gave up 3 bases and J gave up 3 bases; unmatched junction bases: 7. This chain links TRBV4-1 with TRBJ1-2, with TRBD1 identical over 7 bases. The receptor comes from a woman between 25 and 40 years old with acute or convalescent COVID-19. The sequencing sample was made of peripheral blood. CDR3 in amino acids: CASSQTTGTDYGYTF. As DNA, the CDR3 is TGCGCCAGCAGCCAGACTACCGGGACAGACTATGGCTACACCTTC.